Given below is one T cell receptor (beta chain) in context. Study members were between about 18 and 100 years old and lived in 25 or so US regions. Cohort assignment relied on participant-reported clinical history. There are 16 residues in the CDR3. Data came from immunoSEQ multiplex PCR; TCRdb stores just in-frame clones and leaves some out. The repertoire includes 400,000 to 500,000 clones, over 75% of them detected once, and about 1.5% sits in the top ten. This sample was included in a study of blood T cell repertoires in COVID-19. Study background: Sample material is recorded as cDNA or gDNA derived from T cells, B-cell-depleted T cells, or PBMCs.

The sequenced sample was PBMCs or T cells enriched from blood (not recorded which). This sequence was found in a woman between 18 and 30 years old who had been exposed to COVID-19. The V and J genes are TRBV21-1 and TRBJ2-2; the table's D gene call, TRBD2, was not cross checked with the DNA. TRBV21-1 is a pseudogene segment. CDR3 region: CASSERTSGRNGELFF. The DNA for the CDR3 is TGTGCCAGCAGCGAGAGGACTAGCGGGAGAAACGGGGAGCTGTTTTTT.